The entry below describes one T cell receptor (beta chain). This CDR3 has 17 residues. Trimming stripped 7 bases from V and 4 bases from J, with 25 bases between. Germline CDR1 SEHNR, CDR2 FQNEAQ (reference sequence). Method: immunoSEQ multiplex PCR; TCRdb's copy keeps in-frame clones and lacks some. The table has hundreds of thousands of clones, 83% seen once. The data were taken from a study of blood T cell repertoires in COVID-19. The sequence was obtained from a woman aged 25-40 years with COVID-19, enrolled during active disease. The rearrangement uses TRBV7-9 and TRBJ1-1; D gene ambiguous. Sequencing input: peripheral blood. The CDR3 nucleotides read TGTGCCAGCACCTCGTCCCGGGGAAACCTTATGGGCACTGAAGCTTTCTTT. Encoded protein: CASTSSRGNLMGTEAFF.